This note documents a single T cell receptor beta chain sequence. Time point noted: cycle 4 day 1 (C4D1), after five to seven weeks of nivolumab. Brentuximab vedotin exposure varied among the patients, all of whom had relapsed after autologous stem cell transplantation. The authors enriched CD8+ T cells from thawed PBMCs via magnetic negative selection. Using immunoSEQ multiplex PCR, the repertoire was profiled, and TCRdb retains in-frame clones only, with some absent. The sample comprises 2,500 to 3,500 clones, under 85% of which are singletons, and around 22% rests with the top ten. The data were taken from a study of PD-1 blockade in classical Hodgkin lymphoma. V was clipped by 7 bases and J by 8 bases; unmatched bases: 13. This CDR3 spans 15 amino acids. The V gene's germline CDR1 is PRHDT and CDR2 FYEKMQ (reference sequence).

V is TRBV13 and J is TRBJ2-2; 7 bases agree with TRBD1. The material sequenced was CD8+ T cells from blood, taken before the fourth cycle of nivolumab. The origin of this receptor is a human donor with classical Hodgkin lymphoma. CDR3 DNA: TGTGCCAGCACCCCAAGGGGGACAGATCCAGGGGAGCTGTTTTTT. This translates into CASTPRGTDPGELFF.